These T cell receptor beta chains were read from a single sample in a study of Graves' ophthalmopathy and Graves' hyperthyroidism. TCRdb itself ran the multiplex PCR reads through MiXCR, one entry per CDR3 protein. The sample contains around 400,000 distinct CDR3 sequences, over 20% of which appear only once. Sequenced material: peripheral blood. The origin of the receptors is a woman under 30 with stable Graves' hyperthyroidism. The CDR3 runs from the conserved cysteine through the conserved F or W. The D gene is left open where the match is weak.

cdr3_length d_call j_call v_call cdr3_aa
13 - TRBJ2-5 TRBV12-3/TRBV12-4 CASRPGVAETQYF
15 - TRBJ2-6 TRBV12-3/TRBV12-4 CASGRRNSGANVLTF
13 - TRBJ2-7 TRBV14 CASSQAIVGEQYF
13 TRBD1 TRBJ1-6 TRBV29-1 CSGQGDANSPLHF
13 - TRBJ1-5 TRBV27 CASSFLAGQPQHF
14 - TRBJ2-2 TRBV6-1 CASTDNANTGELFF
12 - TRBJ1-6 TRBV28 CASRDFSSPLHF
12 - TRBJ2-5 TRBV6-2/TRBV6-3 CASSYPEETQYF
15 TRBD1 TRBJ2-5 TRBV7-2 CASSPPGQGAETQYF
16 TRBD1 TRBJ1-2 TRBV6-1 CASTLPWTGVGYGYTF
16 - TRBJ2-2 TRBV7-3 CASSLFTGANTGELFF
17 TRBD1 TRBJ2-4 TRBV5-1 CASSLGGPAVGKNIQYF
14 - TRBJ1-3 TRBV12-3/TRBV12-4 CASTPTGTGNTIYF
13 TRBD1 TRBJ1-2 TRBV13 CASSLGQGLGYTF
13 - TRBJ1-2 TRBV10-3 CAISESDNYGYTF
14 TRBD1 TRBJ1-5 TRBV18 CASSPTGGYPPQHF
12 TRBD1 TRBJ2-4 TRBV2 CASRPQGNIQYF
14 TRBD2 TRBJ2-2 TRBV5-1 CASGTGGSAGELFF
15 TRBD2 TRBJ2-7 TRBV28 CASSLAGGGFGEQYF